This T cell receptor (beta chain) emerged from a study of blood T cell repertoires in COVID-19. Study summary: Researchers got acute and convalescent COVID-19 samples from the United States, Italy and Spain.

Trimming left V 4 bases short and J 7 bases short, with 8 bases between. Per germline, CDR1 KGHSY and CDR2 FQNENV. The CDR3 length is 11 residues. Original methodology: Nucleated cell counts were estimated from reference gene primer amplification. The method was immunoSEQ multiplex PCR; TCRdb's version includes in-frame clones alone and lacks a portion of them. From that table come the V and J calls and clone size; the DNA was used to work out D and trimming. The sample includes 100,000 to 120,000 clones, around 80% of them seen just once. The chain carries TRBV16 and TRBJ2-7; TRBD2 is a possible D gene (6 bases). The sample taken for sequencing was peripheral blood. The receptor was isolated from an elderly woman with acute or convalescent COVID-19. The CDR3 spells CASSPGVEQYF. CDR3 bases: TGTGCCAGCAGCCCGGGGGTAGAGCAGTACTTC.